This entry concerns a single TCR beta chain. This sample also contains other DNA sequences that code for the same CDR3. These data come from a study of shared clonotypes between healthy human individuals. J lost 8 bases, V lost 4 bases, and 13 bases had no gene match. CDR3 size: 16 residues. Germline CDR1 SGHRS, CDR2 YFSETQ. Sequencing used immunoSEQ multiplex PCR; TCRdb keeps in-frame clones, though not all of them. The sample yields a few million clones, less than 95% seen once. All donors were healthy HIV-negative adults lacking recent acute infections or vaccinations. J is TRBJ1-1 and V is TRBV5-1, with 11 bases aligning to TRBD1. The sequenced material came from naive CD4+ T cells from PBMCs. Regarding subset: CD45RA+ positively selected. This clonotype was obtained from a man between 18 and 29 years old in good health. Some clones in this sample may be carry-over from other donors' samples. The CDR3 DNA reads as TGCGCCAGCAGCCCCGGGACAGGGGGTATACAGAGCGAAGCTTTCTTT. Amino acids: CASSPGTGGIQSEAFF.